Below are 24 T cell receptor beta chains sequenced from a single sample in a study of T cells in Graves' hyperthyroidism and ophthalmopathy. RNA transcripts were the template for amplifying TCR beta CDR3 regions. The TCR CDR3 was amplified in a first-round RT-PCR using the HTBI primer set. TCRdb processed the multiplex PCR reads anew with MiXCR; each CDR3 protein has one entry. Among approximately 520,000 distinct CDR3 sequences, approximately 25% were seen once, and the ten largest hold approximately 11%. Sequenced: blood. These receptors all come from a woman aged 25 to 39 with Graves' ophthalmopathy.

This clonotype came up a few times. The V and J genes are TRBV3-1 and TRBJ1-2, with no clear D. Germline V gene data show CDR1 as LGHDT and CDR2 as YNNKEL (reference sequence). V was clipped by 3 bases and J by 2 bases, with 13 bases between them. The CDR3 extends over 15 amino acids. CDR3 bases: TGTGCCAGCAGCCATCGCGGCAATCGAAACTATGGCTACACCTTC. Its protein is CASSHRGNRNYGYTF.

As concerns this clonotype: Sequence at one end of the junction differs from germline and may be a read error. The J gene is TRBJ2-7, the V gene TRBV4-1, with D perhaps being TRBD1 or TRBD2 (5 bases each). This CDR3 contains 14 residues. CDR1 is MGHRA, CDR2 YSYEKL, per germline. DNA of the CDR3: TGCGCCAGCAGCCAAGATCAGGGACCATACGAGCAGTGCTTC. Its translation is CASSQDQGPYEQCF.

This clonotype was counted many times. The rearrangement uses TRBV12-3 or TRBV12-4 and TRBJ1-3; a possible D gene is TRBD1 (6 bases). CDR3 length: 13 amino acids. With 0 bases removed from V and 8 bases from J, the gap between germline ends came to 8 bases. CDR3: CASSLARQDTIYF. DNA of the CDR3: TGTGCCAGCAGTTTAGCGCGACAGGACACCATATATTTT.

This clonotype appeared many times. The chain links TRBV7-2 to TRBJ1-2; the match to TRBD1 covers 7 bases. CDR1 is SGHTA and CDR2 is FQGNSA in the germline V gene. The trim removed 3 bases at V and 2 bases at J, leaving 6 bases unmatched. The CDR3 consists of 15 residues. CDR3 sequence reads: CASSFWDSRNYGYTF. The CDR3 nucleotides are TGTGCCAGCAGCTTCTGGGACAGCCGAAACTATGGCTACACCTTC.

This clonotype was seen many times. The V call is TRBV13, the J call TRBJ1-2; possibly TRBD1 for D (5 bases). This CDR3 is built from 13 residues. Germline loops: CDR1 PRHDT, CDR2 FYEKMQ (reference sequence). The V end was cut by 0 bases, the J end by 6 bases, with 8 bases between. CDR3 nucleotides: TGTGCCAGCAGCTTAGGGGGGGAAGATGGCTACACCTTC. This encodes CASSLGGEDGYTF.

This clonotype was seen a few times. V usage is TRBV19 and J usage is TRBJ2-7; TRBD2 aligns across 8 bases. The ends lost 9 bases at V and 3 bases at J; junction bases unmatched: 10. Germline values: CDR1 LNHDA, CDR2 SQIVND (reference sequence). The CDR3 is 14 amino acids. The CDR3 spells CASPSAGGVYEQYF. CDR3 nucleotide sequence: TGTGCCAGCCCCAGCGCGGGGGGCGTCTACGAGCAGTACTTC.

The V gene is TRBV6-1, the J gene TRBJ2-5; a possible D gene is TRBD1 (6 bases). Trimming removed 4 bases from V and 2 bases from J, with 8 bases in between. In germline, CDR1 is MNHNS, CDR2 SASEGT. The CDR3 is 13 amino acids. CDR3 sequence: CASSVGAQETQYF. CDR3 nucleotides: TGTGCCAGCAGTGTGGGGGCGCAAGAGACCCAGTACTTC.

DNA for the CDR3: TGTGCCATCAGCGAGAATTGGGGGGGGTCGACGTATGGCTACACCTTC. Amino acid sequence: CAISENWGGSTYGYTF. The chain links TRBV10-3 to TRBJ1-2; D perhaps matches TRBD1 (5 bases). In germline, CDR1 is ENHRY, CDR2 SYGVKD. V was trimmed by 6 bases and J by 5 bases, leaving 22 bases between them. This CDR3 region has 16 residues.

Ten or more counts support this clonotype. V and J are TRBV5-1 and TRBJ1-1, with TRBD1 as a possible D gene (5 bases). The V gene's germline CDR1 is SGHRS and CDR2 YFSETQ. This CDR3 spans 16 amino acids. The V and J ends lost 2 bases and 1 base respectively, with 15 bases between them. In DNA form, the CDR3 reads TGCGCCAGCAGCTTCGGGGGGGGATCTTGGAACACTGAAGCTTTCTTT. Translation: CASSFGGGSWNTEAFF.

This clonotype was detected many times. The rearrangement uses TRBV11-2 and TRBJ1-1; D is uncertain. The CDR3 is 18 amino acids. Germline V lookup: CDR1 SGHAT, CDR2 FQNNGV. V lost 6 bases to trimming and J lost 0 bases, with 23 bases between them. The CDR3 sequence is CASRTYQWGYGMNTEAFF. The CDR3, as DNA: TGTGCCAGCAGGACTTACCAATGGGGATATGGAATGAACACTGAAGCTTTCTTT.

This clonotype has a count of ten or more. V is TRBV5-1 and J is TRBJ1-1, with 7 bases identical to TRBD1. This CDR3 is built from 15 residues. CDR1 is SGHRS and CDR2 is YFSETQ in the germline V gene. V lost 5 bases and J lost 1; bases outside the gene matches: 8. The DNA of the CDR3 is TGCGCCAGCAGGGGGGACAGTATACCGAACACTGAAGCTTTCTTT. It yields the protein CASRGDSIPNTEAFF.

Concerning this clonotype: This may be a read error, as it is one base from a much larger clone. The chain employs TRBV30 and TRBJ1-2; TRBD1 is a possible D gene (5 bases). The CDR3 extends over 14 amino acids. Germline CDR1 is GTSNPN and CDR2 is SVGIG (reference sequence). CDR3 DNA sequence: TGTGCCTGGAGTCAGTCCCAGGGCTACTATGGCCACACCTTC. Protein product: CAWSQSQGYYGHTF.

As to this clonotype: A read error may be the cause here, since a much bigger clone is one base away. CDR3: CASSGRDRVTARQYF. As DNA, the CDR3 is TGTGCCAGCAGCGGAAGGGACAGGGTTACCGCTCGGCAGTACTTC. The V and J genes are TRBV7-8 and TRBJ2-7, with 9 bases that match TRBD1. Germline V lookup: CDR1 SGHVS, CDR2 FQNEAQ. V lost 5 bases, J lost 9 bases, and 14 bases stayed unmatched. CDR3 length: 15 residues.

CDR3 nucleotide sequence: TGTGCCAGCAGCCCCCAGCGGGGGGGGGGGGGTGGAGAGACCCAGTACTTC. This sequence encodes CASSPQRGGGGGETQYF. The V gene is TRBV7-8, the J gene TRBJ2-5; TRBD2 matches 10 bases. Per the germline V gene, CDR1 is SGHVS and CDR2 is FQNEAQ. The CDR3 is 17 residues long. The V and J ends lost 5 bases and 4 bases, in that order; junction bases with no gene match: 13.

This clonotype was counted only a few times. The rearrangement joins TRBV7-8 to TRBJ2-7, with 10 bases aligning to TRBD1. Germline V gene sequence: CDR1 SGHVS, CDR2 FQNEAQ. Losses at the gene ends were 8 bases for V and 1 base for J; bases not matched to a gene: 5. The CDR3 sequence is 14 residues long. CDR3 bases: TGTGCCAGCCGAGGGGGACAGGGGTCCTACGAGCAGTACTTC. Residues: CASRGGQGSYEQYF.

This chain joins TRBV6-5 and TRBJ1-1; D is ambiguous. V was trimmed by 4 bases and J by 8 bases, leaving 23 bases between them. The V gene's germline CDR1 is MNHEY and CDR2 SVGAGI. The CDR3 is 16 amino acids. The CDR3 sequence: CASSLYTAGLEREAFF. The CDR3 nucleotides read TGTGCCAGCAGTTTATATACGGCGGGTTTGGAAAGGGAAGCTTTCTTT.

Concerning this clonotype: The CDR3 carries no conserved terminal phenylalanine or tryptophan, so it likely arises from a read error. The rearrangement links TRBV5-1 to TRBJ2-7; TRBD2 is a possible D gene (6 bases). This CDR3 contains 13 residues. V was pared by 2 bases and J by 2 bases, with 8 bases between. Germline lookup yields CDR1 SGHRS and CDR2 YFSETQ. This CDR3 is CASSFTSTYEQYL. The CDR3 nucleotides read TGCGCCAGCAGCTTTACTAGCACCTACGAGCAGTACCTC.

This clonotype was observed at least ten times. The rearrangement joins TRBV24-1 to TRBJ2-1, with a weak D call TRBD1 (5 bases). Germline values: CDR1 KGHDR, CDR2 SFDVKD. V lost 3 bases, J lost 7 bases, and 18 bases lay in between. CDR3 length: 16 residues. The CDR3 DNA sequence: TGTGCCACCAGTGATATAAACAGGAATGATTGGAATGAGCAGTTCTTC. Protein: CATSDINRNDWNEQFF.

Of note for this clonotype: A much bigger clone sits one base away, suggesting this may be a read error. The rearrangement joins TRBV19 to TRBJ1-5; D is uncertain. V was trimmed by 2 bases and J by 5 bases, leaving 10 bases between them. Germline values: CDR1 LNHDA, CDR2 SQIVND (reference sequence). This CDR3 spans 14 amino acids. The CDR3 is CASSIRRWDQPQHF. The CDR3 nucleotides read TGTGCCAGTAGTATAAGGCGGTGGGATCAGCCCCAGCATTTT.

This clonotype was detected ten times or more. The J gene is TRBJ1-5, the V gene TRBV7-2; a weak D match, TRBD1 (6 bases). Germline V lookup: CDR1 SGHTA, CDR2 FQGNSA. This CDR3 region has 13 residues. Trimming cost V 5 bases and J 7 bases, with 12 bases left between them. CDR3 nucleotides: TGTGCCAGCAGCGTAGAGGGGGTCCAGCCCCAGCATTTT. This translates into CASSVEGVQPQHF.

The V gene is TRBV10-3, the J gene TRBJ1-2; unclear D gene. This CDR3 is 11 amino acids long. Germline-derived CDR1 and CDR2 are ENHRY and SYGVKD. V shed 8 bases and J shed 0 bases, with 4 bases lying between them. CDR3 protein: CAIETNYGYTF. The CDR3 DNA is TGTGCCATCGAAACTAACTATGGCTACACCTTC.

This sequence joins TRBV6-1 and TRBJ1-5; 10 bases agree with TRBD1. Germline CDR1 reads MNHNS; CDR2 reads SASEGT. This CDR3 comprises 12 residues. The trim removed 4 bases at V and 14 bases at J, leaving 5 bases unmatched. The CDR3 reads CASSATTGGKHF. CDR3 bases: TGTGCCAGCAGTGCTACGACAGGGGGCAAGCATTTT.

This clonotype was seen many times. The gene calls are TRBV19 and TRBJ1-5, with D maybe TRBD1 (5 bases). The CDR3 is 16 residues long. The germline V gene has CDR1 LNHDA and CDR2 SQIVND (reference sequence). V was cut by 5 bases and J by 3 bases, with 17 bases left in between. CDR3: CASSLMGGDINQPQHF. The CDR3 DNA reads TGTGCCAGTAGTCTCATGGGGGGAGATATCAATCAGCCCCAGCATTTT.

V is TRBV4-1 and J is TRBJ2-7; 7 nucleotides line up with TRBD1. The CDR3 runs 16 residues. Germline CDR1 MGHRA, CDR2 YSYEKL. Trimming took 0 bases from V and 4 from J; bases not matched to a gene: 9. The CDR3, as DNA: TGCGCCAGCAGCCAAGATCGACAGGGTAAGGGTTACGAGCAGTACTTC. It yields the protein CASSQDRQGKGYEQYF.